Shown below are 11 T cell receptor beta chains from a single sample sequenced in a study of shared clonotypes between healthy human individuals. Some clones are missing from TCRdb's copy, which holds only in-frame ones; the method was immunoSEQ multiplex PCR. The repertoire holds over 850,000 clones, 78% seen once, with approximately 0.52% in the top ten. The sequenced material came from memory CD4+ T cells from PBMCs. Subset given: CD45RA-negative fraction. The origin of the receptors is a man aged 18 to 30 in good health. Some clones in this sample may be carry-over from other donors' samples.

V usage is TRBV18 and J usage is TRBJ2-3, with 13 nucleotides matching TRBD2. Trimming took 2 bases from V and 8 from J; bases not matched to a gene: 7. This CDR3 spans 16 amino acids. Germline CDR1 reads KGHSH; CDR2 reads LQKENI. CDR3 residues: CASSPSGLAGDGTQYF. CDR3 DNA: TGTGCCAGCTCACCATCAGGACTAGCGGGAGACGGTACGCAGTATTTT.

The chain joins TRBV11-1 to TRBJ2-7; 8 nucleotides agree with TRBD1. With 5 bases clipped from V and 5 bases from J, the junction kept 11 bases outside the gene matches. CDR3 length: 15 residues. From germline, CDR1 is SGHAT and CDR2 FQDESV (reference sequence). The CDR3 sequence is CASSPAGQGGHEQYF. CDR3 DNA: TGTGCCAGCAGCCCGGCAGGACAGGGCGGCCACGAGCAGTACTTC.

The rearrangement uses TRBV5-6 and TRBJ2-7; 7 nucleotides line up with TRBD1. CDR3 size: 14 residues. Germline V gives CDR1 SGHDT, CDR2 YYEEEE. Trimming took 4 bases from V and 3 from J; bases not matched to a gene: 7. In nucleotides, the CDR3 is TGTGCCAGCAGCAAGGGACAGAACTACTACGAGCAGTACTTC. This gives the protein CASSKGQNYYEQYF.

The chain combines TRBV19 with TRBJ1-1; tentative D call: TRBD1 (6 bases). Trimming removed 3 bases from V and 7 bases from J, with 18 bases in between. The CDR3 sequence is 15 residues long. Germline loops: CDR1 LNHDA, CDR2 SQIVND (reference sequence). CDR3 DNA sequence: TGTGCCAGTAGTATTTTTCGGGCAGGGGAGAATGAAGCTTTCTTT. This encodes CASSIFRAGENEAFF.

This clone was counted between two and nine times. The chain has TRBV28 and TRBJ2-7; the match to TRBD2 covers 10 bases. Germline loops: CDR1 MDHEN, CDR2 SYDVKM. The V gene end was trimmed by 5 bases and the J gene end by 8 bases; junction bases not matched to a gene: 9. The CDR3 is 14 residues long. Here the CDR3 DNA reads TGTGCCAGCAGTCCCGTAGGTAGCGGGAGGCAGCAGTACTTC. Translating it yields CASSPVGSGRQQYF.

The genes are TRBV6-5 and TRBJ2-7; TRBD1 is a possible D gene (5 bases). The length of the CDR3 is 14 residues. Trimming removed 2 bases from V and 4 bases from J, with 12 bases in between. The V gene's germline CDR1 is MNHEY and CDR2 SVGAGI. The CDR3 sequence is CASSYAGIHYEQYF. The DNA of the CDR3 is TGTGCCAGCAGTTACGCAGGGATTCATTACGAGCAGTACTTC.

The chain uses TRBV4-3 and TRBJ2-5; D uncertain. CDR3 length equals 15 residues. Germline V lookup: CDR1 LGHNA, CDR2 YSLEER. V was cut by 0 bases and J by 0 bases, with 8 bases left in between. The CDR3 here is CASSQDAADQETQYF. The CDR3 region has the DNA TGCGCCAGCAGCCAAGATGCGGCAGACCAAGAGACCCAGTACTTC.

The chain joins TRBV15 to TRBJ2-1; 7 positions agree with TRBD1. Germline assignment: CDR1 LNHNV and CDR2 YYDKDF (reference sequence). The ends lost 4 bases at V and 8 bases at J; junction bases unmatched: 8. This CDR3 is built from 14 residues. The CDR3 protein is CATSKRQGWDEQFF. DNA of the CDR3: TGTGCCACCAGCAAACGACAGGGTTGGGATGAGCAGTTCTTC. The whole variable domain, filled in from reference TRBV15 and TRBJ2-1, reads DAMVIQNPRYQVTQFGKPVTLSCSQTLNHNVMYWYQQKSSQAPKLLFHYYDKDFNNEADTPDNFQSRRPNTSFCFLDIRSPGLGDTAMYLCATSKRQGWDEQFFGPGTRLTVL.

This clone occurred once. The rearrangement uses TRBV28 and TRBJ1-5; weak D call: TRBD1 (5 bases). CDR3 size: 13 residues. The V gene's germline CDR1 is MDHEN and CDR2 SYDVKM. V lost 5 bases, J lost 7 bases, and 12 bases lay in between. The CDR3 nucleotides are TGTGCCAGCAGTAGACAGCAGGTGCAGCCCCAGCATTTT. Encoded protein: CASSRQQVQPQHF.

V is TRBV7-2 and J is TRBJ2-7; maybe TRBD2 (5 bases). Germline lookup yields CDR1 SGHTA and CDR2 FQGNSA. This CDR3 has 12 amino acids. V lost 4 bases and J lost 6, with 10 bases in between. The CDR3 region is CASSWVEGEQYF. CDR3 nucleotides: TGTGCCAGCAGCTGGGTTGAGGGCGAGCAGTACTTC.

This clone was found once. This CDR3 reads CASSQRQGEQYF. The CDR3 DNA reads TGTGCCAGCAGTCAACGACAGGGCGAGCAGTACTTC. The chain employs TRBV6-5 and TRBJ2-7; 7 nucleotides align to TRBD1. Germline CDR1 is MNHEY and CDR2 is SVGAGI. The CDR3 contains 12 residues. V shed 5 bases, J shed 6 bases, and the junction held 4 bases outside the gene matches.